The 7 T cell receptor beta chains below come from one sample, sequenced in a study of blood T cell repertoires in COVID-19. TCRdb's table, derived via immunoSEQ multiplex PCR, lists solely in-frame clones and lacks some. The sample lists some 250,000 clones, 80% to 90% occurring once. Sequencing input: peripheral blood. The source is a man older than 75 with acute or convalescent COVID-19.

The chain has TRBV20-1 and TRBJ1-1; no firm D call. The CDR3 consists of 16 residues. CDR1 and CDR2 from the germline V gene are DFQATT and SNEGSKA (reference sequence). Trimming stripped 3 bases from V and 1 base from J, with 18 bases between. This CDR3 is CSASLSRGPGNTEAFF. The DNA for the CDR3 is TGCAGTGCTAGTTTGTCGAGAGGTCCGGGGAACACTGAAGCTTTCTTT.

The V gene is TRBV11-2, the J gene TRBJ2-7, with 7 bases lining up with TRBD2. CDR3 length: 13 amino acids. From germline, CDR1 is SGHAT and CDR2 FQNNGV. V dropped 6 bases and J dropped 2; count of bases not matched to a gene: 4. CDR3 DNA: TGTGCCAGCAGAGGGCTAGCGGCCTACGAGCAGTACTTC. It is translated as CASRGLAAYEQYF.

This rearrangement joins TRBV11-3 to TRBJ2-1; 12 bases align to TRBD2. The CDR3 has 18 amino acids. Unmatched junction bases numbered 10, after V lost 2 bases and J lost 5 bases. Germline V gene sequence: CDR1 SGHNT, CDR2 YENEEA. The DNA of the CDR3 is TGTGCCAGCAGCTTAAAAACAATCCGGACTAGCGGGAACAATGAGCAGTTCTTC. Its protein is CASSLKTIRTSGNNEQFF.

The V gene is TRBV5-6, the J gene TRBJ1-3; maybe TRBD1 (6 bases). Trimming removed 2 bases from V and 4 bases from J, with 19 bases in between. This CDR3 comprises 17 residues. Germline V lookup: CDR1 SGHDT, CDR2 YYEEEE. In DNA, the CDR3 is TGTGCCAGCAGCTTAGGGGGTATAATGACTTCCGGAAACACCATATATTTT. Its protein product is CASSLGGIMTSGNTIYF. Filled out from reference TRBV5-6 and TRBJ1-3, the complete variable domain reads DAGVTQSPTHLIKTRGQQVTLRCSPKSGHDTVSWYQQALGQGPQFIFQYYEEEERQRGNFPDRFSGHQFPNYSSELNVNALLLGDSALYLCASSLGGIMTSGNTIYFGEGSWLTVV.

The chain has TRBV11-2 and TRBJ2-1; 9 nucleotides line up with TRBD1. Germline-derived CDR1 and CDR2 are SGHAT and FQNNGV. The CDR3 is 15 residues long. V dropped 3 bases and J dropped 4; count of bases not matched to a gene: 4. The CDR3 is CASSLGQGKYNEQFF. The CDR3 DNA sequence: TGTGCCAGCAGCTTGGGACAGGGCAAGTACAATGAGCAGTTCTTC.

The CDR3 here is CASSLMSGDGNIQYF. The CDR3 region has the DNA TGTGCCAGCAGTTTAATGTCCGGAGACGGAAACATTCAGTACTTC. The chain is built from TRBV27 and TRBJ2-4; no clear D gene. Germline V lookup: CDR1 MNHEY, CDR2 SMNVEV (reference sequence). Trimming removed 2 bases from V and 6 bases from J, with 14 bases in between. The CDR3 has 15 amino acids.

This clone was recorded only once. The CDR3 region is CASSFNYSPLHF. DNA for the CDR3: TGTGCCAGCAGTTTTAACTATTCACCCCTCCACTTT. The chain links TRBV27 to TRBJ1-6; D is unresolved. The V end was cut by 3 bases, the J end by 8 bases, with 5 bases between. The CDR3 runs to 12 residues. Germline-derived CDR1 and CDR2 are MNHEY and SMNVEV (reference sequence).